Shown below are 19 T cell receptor beta chains from a single sample sequenced in a study of shared clonotypes between healthy human individuals. In the naive CD8 group, cells lacked CD45RO and were positively selected for CCR7, so terminally differentiated effector memory CD45RA+ cells were left out. Data came from immunoSEQ multiplex PCR; TCRdb stores just in-frame clones and leaves some out. The sample comprises more than 2 million clones, just under 95% of which are singletons, and around 1.1% rests with the top ten. The source material was naive CD8+ T cells sorted from blood. These TCRs come from a man between 18 and 35 years old in good health.

The genes are TRBV14 and TRBJ2-3; 9 nucleotides match TRBD2. Germline values: CDR1 SGHDN, CDR2 FVKESK. The CDR3 extends over 15 amino acids. J lost 5 bases, V lost 1 base, and 4 bases had no gene match. The CDR3 DNA reads as TGTGCCAGCAGCCAAGTAGCGGGAGAGGTAGATACGCAGTATTTT. Protein sequence: CASSQVAGEVDTQYF.

This sequence joins TRBV2 and TRBJ2-3; D remains ambiguous. This CDR3 is built from 13 residues. Germline V gene data show CDR1 as SNHLY and CDR2 as FYNNEI. Trimming took off 6 bases at V and 0 bases at J, with 7 bases between the two ends. Here the CDR3 DNA reads TGTGCCAGCAGGGGGTCTAGCACAGATACGCAGTATTTT. It encodes CASRGSSTDTQYF.

This chain joins TRBV18 and TRBJ2-5; D is perhaps TRBD1 (6 bases). Germline V gene lookup returns CDR1 KGHSH and CDR2 LQKENI. With 1 base removed from V and 1 base from J, the gap between germline ends came to 16 bases. The CDR3 is 17 amino acids. This CDR3 reads CASSPQGQSPLQETQYF. CDR3 coding DNA: TGTGCCAGCTCACCACAAGGACAGTCCCCACTCCAAGAGACCCAGTACTTC.

V usage is TRBV5-1 and J usage is TRBJ2-1; possible D gene TRBD2, 6 bases. V lost 4 bases and J 3 bases, leaving 11 bases between the germline ends. This CDR3 spans 14 amino acids. The germline V gene has CDR1 SGHRS and CDR2 YFSETQ. Written as DNA, the CDR3 is TGCGCCAGCAGCCCGTCGGGGGTCTACAATGAGCAGTTCTTC. As protein: CASSPSGVYNEQFF.

This clone was seen only once. The chain uses TRBV5-6 and TRBJ2-5, with D perhaps TRBD1 or TRBD2 (5 bases each). V was trimmed by 3 bases and J by 1 base, leaving 10 bases between them. The CDR3 sequence is 14 residues long. From germline, CDR1 is SGHDT and CDR2 YYEEEE. CDR3 protein: CASSWETVQETQYF. Written as DNA, the CDR3 is TGTGCCAGCAGCTGGGAGACAGTCCAAGAGACCCAGTACTTC.

A note on this clone: The sample has other DNA sequences that encode this CDR3 too. V and J are TRBV6-6 and TRBJ2-3; 12 bases align to TRBD2. The CDR3 sequence is 16 residues long. V lost 4 bases to trimming and J lost 2 bases; unmatched junction nucleotides: 4. Germline CDR1 reads MNHNY; CDR2 reads SVGAGI (reference sequence). The CDR3 DNA sequence: TGTGCCAGCAGTTTACTAGCGGGAGGATTCACAGATACGCAGTATTTT. Amino acids: CASSLLAGGFTDTQYF.

This sequence joins TRBV6-4 and TRBJ2-7; 9 bases match TRBD2. Germline V CDR1 and CDR2: MRHNA, SNTAGT. V dropped 4 bases and J dropped 4; count of bases not matched to a gene: 5. The CDR3 extends over 14 amino acids. CDR3: CASSGCGRAYEQYF. The CDR3 region has the DNA TGTGCCAGCAGTGGTTGCGGGAGGGCGTACGAGCAGTACTTC.

This chain connects TRBV19 to TRBJ1-1; no firm D call. Germline CDR1 LNHDA, CDR2 SQIVND (reference sequence). V lost 0 bases to trimming and J lost 1 base, with 15 bases between them. The CDR3 spans 17 residues. Here the CDR3 reads CASSIDRASLGNTEAFF. The CDR3 nucleotides are TGTGCCAGTAGTATAGACCGCGCATCATTGGGGAACACTGAAGCTTTCTTT.

The rearrangement uses TRBV7-9 and TRBJ1-2; D is ambiguous. This CDR3 is built from 18 residues. Trimming shortened V by 5 bases and J by 4 bases, and 26 bases separated the two germline ends. Per the germline V gene, CDR1 is SEHNR and CDR2 is FQNEAQ (reference sequence). CDR3 loop: CASSLIGPWTVLFYGYTF. CDR3 nucleotide sequence: TGTGCCAGCAGCCTAATCGGACCCTGGACGGTCCTATTCTATGGCTACACCTTC.

The V gene is TRBV6-1, the J gene TRBJ2-1; no firm D call. From germline, CDR1 is MNHNS and CDR2 SASEGT. There are 14 residues in the CDR3. The V end was cut by 2 bases, the J end by 4 bases, with 9 bases between. CDR3 nucleotide sequence: TGTGCCAGCAGTGAACACGATCCTTACAATGAGCAGTTCTTC. Amino acids: CASSEHDPYNEQFF.

J is TRBJ2-1 and V is TRBV27, with 10 bases matching TRBD2. V was clipped by 6 bases and J by 5 bases; unmatched bases: 1. CDR1 MNHEY and CDR2 SMNVEV come from the germline V gene (reference sequence). The CDR3 spans 13 residues. The DNA of the CDR3 is TGTGCCAGCAGGGGGACTAGCGACAATGAGCAGTTCTTC. This sequence encodes CASRGTSDNEQFF.

The chain joins TRBV4-3 to TRBJ2-1; D uncertain. The CDR3 consists of 15 residues. V was shortened by 8 bases and J by 0 bases, with 14 bases between the two germline ends. Germline assignment: CDR1 LGHNA and CDR2 YSLEER. The CDR3 loop is CASGSVSSSYNEQFF. The CDR3 nucleotides read TGCGCCAGCGGGTCTGTCTCAAGCTCCTACAATGAGCAGTTCTTC.

The chain couples TRBV21-1 to TRBJ1-6; whether TRBD1, the table's D call, matches the DNA was not checked. TRBV21-1 is labeled a pseudogene. This CDR3 has 18 amino acids. DNA of the CDR3: TGTGCCAGCAGCAAAGTTGGATTAACAGGCCGGACCGATTCACCCCTCCACTTT. Protein: CASSKVGLTGRTDSPLHF.

V gene TRBV7-2 combines with J gene TRBJ2-7; weak D call: TRBD1 (6 bases). This CDR3 comprises 13 residues. CDR1 is SGHTA, CDR2 FQGNSA, per germline. V was trimmed by 4 bases and J by 3 bases, leaving 10 bases between them. The CDR3 region is CASSWTVNYEQYF. In nucleotides, the CDR3 is TGTGCCAGCAGCTGGACAGTAAACTACGAGCAGTACTTC.

This clone has just one count. V and J are TRBV7-8 and TRBJ2-1; a possible D gene is TRBD2 (6 bases). Germline V gene sequence: CDR1 SGHVS, CDR2 FQNEAQ. The CDR3 length is 15 residues. V gave up 5 bases and J gave up 3 bases, with 14 bases separating them. The CDR3 coding sequence is TGTGCCAGCAGCCCTGGAGGGAATAACTACAATGAGCAGTTCTTC. This sequence encodes CASSPGGNNYNEQFF.

The chain is built from TRBV4-1 and TRBJ2-5; 13 nucleotides align to TRBD2. Unmatched junction bases numbered 5, after V lost 0 bases and J lost 1 base. This CDR3 comprises 18 residues. CDR1 is MGHRA and CDR2 is YSYEKL in the germline V gene. The chain's CDR3 is CASSQEPRLAGGQETQYF. The CDR3 region has the DNA TGCGCCAGCAGCCAAGAGCCCCGACTAGCGGGGGGCCAAGAGACCCAGTACTTC.

This chain uses TRBV30 with TRBJ1-3, with D unclear. Trimming removed 5 bases from V and 3 bases from J, with 8 bases in between. CDR1 and CDR2 from the germline V gene are GTSNPN and SVGIG (reference sequence). The CDR3 loop spans 12 amino acids. The CDR3 here is CAWDTGGNTIYF. CDR3 DNA sequence: TGTGCCTGGGACACTGGTGGAAACACCATATATTTT.

This chain connects TRBV7-2 to TRBJ2-7; 7 positions match TRBD2. V trimming: 1 base; J trimming: 7 bases; junction bases outside the gene matches: 16. Germline V lookup: CDR1 SGHTA, CDR2 FQGNSA. This CDR3 contains 17 residues. DNA of the CDR3: TGTGCCAGCAGCTTAGATCGCACGGGGGAGGGCCGTGGGGAGCAGTACTTC. Translated: CASSLDRTGEGRGEQYF.

The V gene is TRBV25-1, the J gene TRBJ2-7; no definite D call. CDR3 length: 16 amino acids. CDR1 and CDR2 from the germline V gene are MGHDK and SYGVNS. Trimming shortened V by 3 bases and J by 0 bases, and 15 bases separated the two germline ends. The DNA for the CDR3 is TGTGCCAGCAGTGAGGGTCCGTTGCTTAGCTCCTACGAGCAGTACTTC. Residues: CASSEGPLLSSYEQYF.